Described below is a single TCR beta chain sequence and its context. Assay execution took place at the deep level. Investigators spread the genomic DNA of each subset evenly over several immunoSEQ plates. Data came from immunoSEQ multiplex PCR; TCRdb stores just in-frame clones and leaves some out. The sample includes about 470,000 clones, roughly 77% of them seen just once. Donors were Caucasian adults residing in Nashville, Tennessee, USA. This entry comes from a study of shared clonotypes between healthy human individuals. Turning to the study itself: Aged 18 to 49, the donors were two women and a few men.

The specimen sequenced was PBMCs. This clonotype originated in a woman aged 35 to 49 in good health. Some clones in this sample may be carry-over from other donors' samples.

The CDR3 here is CASSLEVSREGEQFF. The CDR3 region has the DNA TGTGCCAGCAGCTTGGAGGTCTCGCGGGAAGGTGAGCAGTTCTTC. This rearrangement joins TRBV5-4 to TRBJ2-1; perhaps TRBD2 as D (6 bases). The CDR3 consists of 15 residues. V dropped 0 bases and J dropped 9 bases, with 16 bases sitting between them. Per the germline V gene, CDR1 is SGHNT and CDR2 is YYREEE (reference sequence).